This T cell receptor (beta chain) was captured by sequencing in a study of monozygotic twins with inflammatory bowel disease. General observations from the study: IBD patients exhibited fewer clonotypes shared with other individuals than healthy twins, particularly with disease activity. IBD patients displayed reduced TCRbeta diversity (inverse Simpson) when set against healthy co-twins. Twins classed as concordant or discordant showed no difference in repertoire similarity, possibly from limited power.

Per individual sample, eight separate reactions were used to make cDNA. TCRdb reanalyzed the 5' RACE reads and collapses them to one entry per CDR3 protein, without DNA. This sample carries about 160,000 distinct CDR3 sequences, with roughly 7% going to the ten biggest clones. As regards this clonotype: Its specificity is not known.

Germline V CDR1 and CDR2: MNHEY, SVGAGI. The CDR3 loop spans 13 amino acids. This chain uses TRBV6-5 with TRBJ2-3. The sequenced sample was blood. This receptor was obtained from a human donor with ulcerative colitis or Crohn's disease, or a healthy co-twin of an affected twin (not recorded which). CDR3 in amino acids: CASSYSPTDTQYF.